This section outlines one T cell receptor (beta chain) sequence together with its context. Its antigen is not identified. All gene names here are mouse names. The read terminates 1 residue ahead of where the CDR3 ends, so the germline J gene completes it. Generated by immunoSEQ multiplex PCR, the TCRdb table keeps only in-frame clones and is missing some. The sample yields 48,000 or so clones, 65% to 80% seen once. The source of the sample is a study of tissue T cells after allogeneic stem cell transplantation. Whole-study findings and limits: Which tissue TCRs were alloreactive or antigen-specific was not determined. Some clones might be persisting host cells. Motif-based clustering found tissue-specific repertoire signatures shared across patients, though few clones were shared. Anatomically similar tissues had similar TCR repertoires within each patient. Only a limited share of tissue TCRs appeared in blood or spleen.

Trimming removed 0 bases from V and 0 bases from J; junction bases left unmatched: 5. This CDR3 is built from 17 residues. Germline V lookup: CDR1 MSHET, CDR2 SYDVDS. This clonotype originated in a pool of C57BL/6 mice in good health. The chain links TRBV29 to TRBJ2-4; TRBD1 agrees at 8 bases. The sequenced sample was sorted cells pooled from one or two spleens. CDR3 sequence reads: CASSLSRDRRSQNTLYF. Partial CDR3 DNA: TGTGCTAGCAGTTTATCCCGGGACAGGAGAAGTCAAAACACCTTGTAC.